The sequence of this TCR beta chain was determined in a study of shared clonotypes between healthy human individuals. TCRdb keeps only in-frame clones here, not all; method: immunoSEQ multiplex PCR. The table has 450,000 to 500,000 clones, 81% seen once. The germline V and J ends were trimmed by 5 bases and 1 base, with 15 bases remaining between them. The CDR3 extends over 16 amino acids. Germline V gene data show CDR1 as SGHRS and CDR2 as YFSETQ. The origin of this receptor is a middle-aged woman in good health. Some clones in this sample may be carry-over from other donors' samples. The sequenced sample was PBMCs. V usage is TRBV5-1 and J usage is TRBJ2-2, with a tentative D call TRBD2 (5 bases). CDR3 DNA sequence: TGCGCCAGCAGTCGCGAGAGAGCGGAGAACACCGGGGAGCTGTTTTTT. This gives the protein CASSRERAENTGELFF.